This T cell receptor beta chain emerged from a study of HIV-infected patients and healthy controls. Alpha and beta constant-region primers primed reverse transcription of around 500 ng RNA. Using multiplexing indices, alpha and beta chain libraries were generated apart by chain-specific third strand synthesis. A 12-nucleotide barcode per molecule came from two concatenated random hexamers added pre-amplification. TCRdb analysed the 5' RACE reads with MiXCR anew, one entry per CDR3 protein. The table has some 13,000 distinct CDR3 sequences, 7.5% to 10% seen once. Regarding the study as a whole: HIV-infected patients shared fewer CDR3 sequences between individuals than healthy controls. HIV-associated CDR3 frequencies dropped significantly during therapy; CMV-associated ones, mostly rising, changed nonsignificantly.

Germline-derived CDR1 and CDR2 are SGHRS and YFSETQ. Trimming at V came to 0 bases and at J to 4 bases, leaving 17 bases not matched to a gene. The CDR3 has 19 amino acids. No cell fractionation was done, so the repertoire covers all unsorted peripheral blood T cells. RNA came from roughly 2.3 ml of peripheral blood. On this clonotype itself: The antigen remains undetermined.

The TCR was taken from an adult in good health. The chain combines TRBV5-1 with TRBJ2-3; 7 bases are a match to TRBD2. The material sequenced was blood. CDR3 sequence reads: CASSLGHPAGNPFPDTQYF. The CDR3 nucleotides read TGCGCCAGCAGCTTGGGGCATCCAGCGGGAAACCCATTTCCAGATACGCAGTATTTT.